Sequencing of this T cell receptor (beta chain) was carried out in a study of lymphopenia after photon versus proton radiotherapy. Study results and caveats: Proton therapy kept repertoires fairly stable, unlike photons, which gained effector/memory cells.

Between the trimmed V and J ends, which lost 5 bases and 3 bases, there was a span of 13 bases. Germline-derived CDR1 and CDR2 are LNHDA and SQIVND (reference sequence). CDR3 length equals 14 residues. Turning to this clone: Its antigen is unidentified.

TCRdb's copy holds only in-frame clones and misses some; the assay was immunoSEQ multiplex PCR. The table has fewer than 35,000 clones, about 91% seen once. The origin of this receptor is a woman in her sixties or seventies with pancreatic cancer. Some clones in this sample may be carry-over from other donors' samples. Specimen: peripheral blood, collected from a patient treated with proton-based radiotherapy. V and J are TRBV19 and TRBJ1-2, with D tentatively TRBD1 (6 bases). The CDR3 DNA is TGTGCCAGTAGTGACTCCAGGGGATACTATGGCTACACCTTC. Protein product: CASSDSRGYYGYTF.